In its sample, the clone carrying this TCR beta chain was seen a few times. The method was immunoSEQ multiplex PCR; TCRdb's version includes in-frame clones alone and lacks a portion of them. The sample consists of fewer than 55,000 clones, roughly 80% of them appearing once. This CDR3 has 16 residues. The trim removed 0 bases at V and 6 bases at J, leaving 9 bases unmatched. The germline V gene encodes CDR1 LGHNA and CDR2 YSLEER. The sample belongs to a study of blood T cell repertoires in COVID-19. Input material: peripheral blood. The receptor was derived from a human donor with acute or convalescent COVID-19. The donor label of this sample is uncertain. The chain links TRBV4-3 to TRBJ2-7; 9 nucleotides match TRBD1. In DNA, the CDR3 is TGCGCCAGCAGCCAAGATCGACAGGGGGTACGGGTCGAGCAGTACTTC. This gives the protein CASSQDRQGVRVEQYF.